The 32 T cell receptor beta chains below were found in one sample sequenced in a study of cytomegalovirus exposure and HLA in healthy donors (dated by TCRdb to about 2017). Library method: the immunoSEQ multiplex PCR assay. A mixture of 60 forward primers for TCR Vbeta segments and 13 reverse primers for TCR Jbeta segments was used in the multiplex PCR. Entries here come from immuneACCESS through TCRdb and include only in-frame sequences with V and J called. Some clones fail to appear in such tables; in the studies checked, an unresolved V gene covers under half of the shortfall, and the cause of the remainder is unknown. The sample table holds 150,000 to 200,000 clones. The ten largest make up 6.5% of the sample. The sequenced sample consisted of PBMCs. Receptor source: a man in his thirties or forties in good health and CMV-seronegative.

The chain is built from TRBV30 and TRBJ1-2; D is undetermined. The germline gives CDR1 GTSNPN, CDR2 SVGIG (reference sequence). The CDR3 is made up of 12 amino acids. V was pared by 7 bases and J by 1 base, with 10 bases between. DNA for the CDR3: TGTGCCTCTCGAGACAATAACTATGGCTACACCTTC. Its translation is CASRDNNYGYTF.

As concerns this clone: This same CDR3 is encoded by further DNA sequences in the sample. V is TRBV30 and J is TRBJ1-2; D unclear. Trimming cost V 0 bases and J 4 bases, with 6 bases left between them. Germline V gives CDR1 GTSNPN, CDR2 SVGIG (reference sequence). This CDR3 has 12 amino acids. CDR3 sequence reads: CAWSVGGYGYTF. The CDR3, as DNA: TGTGCCTGGAGTGTAGGCGGCTATGGCTACACCTTC.

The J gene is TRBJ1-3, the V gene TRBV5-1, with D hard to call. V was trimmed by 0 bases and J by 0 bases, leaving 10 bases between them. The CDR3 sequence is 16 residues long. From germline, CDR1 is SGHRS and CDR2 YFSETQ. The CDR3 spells CASSLAGSSSGNTIYF. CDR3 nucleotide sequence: TGCGCCAGCAGCTTGGCAGGCAGTAGCTCTGGAAACACCATATATTTT.

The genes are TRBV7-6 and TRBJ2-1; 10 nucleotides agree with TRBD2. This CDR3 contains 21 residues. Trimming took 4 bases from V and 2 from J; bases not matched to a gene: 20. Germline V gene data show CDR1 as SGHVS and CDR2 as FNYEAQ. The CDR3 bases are TGTGCCAGCAGCTCCACCCCCGTGACTAGCGGGCCCACCGGGGCCTACAATGAGCAGTTCTTC. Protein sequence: CASSSTPVTSGPTGAYNEQFF.

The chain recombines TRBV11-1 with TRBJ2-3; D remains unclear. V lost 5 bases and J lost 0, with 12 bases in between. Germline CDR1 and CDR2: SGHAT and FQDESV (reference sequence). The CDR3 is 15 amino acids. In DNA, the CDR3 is TGTGCCAGCAGCCCGCTAGGATTGAGCACAGATACGCAGTATTTT. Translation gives CASSPLGLSTDTQYF.

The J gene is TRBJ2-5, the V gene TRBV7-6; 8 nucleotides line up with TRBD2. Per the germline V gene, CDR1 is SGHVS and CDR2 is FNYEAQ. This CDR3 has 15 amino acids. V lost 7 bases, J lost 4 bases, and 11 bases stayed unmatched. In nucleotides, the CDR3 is TGTGCCAGCACAGGAGCGGGGGTGATAGCAGAGACCCAGTACTTC. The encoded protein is CASTGAGVIAETQYF.

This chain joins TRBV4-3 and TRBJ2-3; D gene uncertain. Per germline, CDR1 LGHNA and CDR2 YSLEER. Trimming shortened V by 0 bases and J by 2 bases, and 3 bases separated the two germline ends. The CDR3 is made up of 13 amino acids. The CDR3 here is CASSQDHTDTQYF. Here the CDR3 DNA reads TGCGCCAGCAGCCAAGATCACACAGATACGCAGTATTTT.

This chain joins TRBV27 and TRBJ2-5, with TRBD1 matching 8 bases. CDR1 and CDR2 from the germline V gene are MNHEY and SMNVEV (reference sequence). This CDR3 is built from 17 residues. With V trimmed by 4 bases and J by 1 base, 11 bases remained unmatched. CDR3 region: CASSSRNLGTGQETQYF. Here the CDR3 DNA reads TGTGCCAGCAGTTCCCGGAATCTGGGGACAGGCCAAGAGACCCAGTACTTC.

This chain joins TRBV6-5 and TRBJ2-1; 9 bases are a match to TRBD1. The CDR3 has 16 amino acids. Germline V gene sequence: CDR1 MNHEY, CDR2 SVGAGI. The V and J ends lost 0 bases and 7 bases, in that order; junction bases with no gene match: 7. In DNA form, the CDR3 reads TGTGCCAGCAGTTACTCTAGGACAGGGGATTTGAATGAGCAGTTCTTC. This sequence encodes CASSYSRTGDLNEQFF.

DNA for the CDR3: TGTGCCTGCCACGGGACAGGGGGCGTCCAGAGGCGCAATGAGCAGTTCTTC. Translation: CACHGTGGVQRRNEQFF. The chain recombines TRBV30 with TRBJ2-1; 12 positions match TRBD1. With V trimmed by 6 bases and J by 6 bases, 15 bases remained unmatched. Germline V CDR1 and CDR2: GTSNPN, SVGIG (reference sequence). The CDR3 consists of 17 residues.

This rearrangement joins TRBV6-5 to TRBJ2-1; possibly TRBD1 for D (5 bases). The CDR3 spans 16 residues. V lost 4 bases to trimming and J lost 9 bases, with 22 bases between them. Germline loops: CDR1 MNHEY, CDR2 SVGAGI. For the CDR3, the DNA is TGTGCCAGCAGTTCTCGGACACCCCCCCTGATCGGTGAGCAGTTCTTC. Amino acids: CASSSRTPPLIGEQFF.

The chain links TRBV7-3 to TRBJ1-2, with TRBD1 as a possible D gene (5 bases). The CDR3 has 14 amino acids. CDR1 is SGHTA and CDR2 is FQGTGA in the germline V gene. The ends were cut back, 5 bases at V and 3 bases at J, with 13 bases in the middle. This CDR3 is CASSPGGVDYGYTF. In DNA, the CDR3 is TGTGCCAGCAGCCCCGGGGGAGTGGACTATGGCTACACCTTC.

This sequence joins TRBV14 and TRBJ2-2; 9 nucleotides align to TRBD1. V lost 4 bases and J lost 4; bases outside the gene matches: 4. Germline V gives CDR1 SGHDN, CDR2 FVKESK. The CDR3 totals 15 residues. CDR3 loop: CASSRNRGLTGELFF. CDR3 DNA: TGTGCCAGCAGCCGTAACAGGGGGCTCACCGGGGAGCTGTTTTTT.

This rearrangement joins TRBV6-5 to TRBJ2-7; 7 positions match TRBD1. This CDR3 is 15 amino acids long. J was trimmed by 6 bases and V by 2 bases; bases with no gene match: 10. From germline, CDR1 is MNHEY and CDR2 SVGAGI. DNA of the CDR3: TGTGCCAGCAGTTACGGACAGGCGATTGTGGGCGAGCAGTACTTC. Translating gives CASSYGQAIVGEQYF.

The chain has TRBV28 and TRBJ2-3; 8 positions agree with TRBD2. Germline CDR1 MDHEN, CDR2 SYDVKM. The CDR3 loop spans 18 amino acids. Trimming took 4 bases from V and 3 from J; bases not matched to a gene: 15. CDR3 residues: CASSSTGLGRLFTDTQYF. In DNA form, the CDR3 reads TGTGCCAGCAGTTCCACGGGACTAGGCCGGCTTTTTACAGATACGCAGTATTTT.

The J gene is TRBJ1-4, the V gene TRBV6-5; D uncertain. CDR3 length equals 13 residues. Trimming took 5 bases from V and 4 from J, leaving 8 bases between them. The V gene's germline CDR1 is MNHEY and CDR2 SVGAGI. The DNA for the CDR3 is TGTGCCAGCAGTGCGGGGATTAATGAAAAACTGTTTTTT. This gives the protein CASSAGINEKLFF.

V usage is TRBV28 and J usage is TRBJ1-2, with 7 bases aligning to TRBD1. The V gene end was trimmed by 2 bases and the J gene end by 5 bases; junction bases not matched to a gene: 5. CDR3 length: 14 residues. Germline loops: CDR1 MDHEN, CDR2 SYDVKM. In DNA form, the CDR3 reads TGTGCCAGCAGTTTAGAGGGGGCCGATTATGGCTACACCTTC. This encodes CASSLEGADYGYTF.

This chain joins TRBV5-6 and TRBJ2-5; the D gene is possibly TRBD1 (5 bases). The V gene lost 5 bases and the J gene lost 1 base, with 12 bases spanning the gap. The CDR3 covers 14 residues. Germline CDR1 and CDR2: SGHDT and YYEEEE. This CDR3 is CASSSTGAQETQYF. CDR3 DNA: TGTGCCAGCAGTTCTACAGGAGCCCAAGAGACCCAGTACTTC.

CDR3 protein: CASRGTGGDNQPQHF. The CDR3 coding sequence is TGTGCCAGCAGGGGGACAGGGGGGGACAATCAGCCCCAGCATTTT. This sequence joins TRBV6-1 and TRBJ1-5; 11 positions agree with TRBD1. CDR3 size: 15 residues. V lost 6 bases to trimming and J lost 3 bases; unmatched junction nucleotides: 4. Germline CDR1 and CDR2: MNHNS and SASEGT.

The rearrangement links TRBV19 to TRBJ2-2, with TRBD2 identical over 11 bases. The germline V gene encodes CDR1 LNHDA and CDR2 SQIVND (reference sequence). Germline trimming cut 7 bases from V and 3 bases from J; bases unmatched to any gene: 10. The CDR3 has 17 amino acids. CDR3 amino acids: CASMYLAGGPDTGELFF. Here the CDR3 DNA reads TGTGCCAGTATGTATTTAGCGGGAGGGCCAGACACCGGGGAGCTGTTTTTT.

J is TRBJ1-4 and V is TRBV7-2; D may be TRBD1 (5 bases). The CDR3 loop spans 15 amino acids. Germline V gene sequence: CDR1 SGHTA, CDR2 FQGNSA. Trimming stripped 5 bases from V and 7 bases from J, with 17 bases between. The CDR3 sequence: CASSRQVGGGEKLFF. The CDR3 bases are TGTGCCAGCAGCCGCCAGGTGGGGGGGGGTGAAAAACTGTTTTTT. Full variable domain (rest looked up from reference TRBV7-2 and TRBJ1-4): GAGVSQSPSNKVTEKGKDVELRCDPISGHTALYWYRQSLGQGLEFLIYFQGNSAPDKSGLPSDRFSAERTGGSVSTLTIQRTQQEDSAVYLCASSRQVGGGEKLFFGSGTQLSVL.

The CDR3 sequence: CASSLREGAGNQPQHF. DNA for the CDR3: TGTGCCAGCAGCTTACGGGAGGGGGCGGGCAATCAGCCCCAGCATTTT. The V gene is TRBV7-2, the J gene TRBJ1-5; 7 nucleotides line up with TRBD1. V dropped 2 bases and J dropped 2; count of bases not matched to a gene: 6. Germline assignment: CDR1 SGHTA and CDR2 FQGNSA. The CDR3 contains 16 residues.

The CDR3 nucleotides read TGTGCCAGCACGCGGACAGGGTTCACAGATACGCAGTATTTT. Its translation is CASTRTGFTDTQYF. The chain recombines TRBV6-5 with TRBJ2-3; TRBD1 matches at 8 bases. The CDR3 sequence is 14 residues long. V shed 7 bases and J 2 bases; nucleotides not matched to a gene: 5. Germline lookup yields CDR1 MNHEY and CDR2 SVGAGI.

The chain's CDR3 is CASSLGARGLGPLHF. The CDR3 DNA reads TGTGCCAGCAGCTTAGGGGCCAGGGGCCTAGGACCCCTCCACTTT. V usage is TRBV7-2 and J usage is TRBJ1-6; the D gene is possibly TRBD1 (6 bases). This CDR3 comprises 15 residues. The V gene's germline CDR1 is SGHTA and CDR2 FQGNSA. V was pared by 1 base and J by 12 bases, with 16 bases between.

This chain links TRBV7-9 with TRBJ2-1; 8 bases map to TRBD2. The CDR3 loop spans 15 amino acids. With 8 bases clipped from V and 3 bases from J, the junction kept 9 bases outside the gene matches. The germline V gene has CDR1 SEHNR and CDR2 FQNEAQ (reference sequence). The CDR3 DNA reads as TGTGCCAGCGTCCGGGGGGGAGGGGGCTACAATGAGCAGTTCTTC. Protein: CASVRGGGGYNEQFF.

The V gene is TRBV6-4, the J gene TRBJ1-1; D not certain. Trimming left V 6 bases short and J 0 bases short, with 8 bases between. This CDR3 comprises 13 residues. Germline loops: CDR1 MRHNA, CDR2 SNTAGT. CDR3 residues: CASRGELNTEAFF. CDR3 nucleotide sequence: TGTGCCAGCAGGGGAGAATTGAACACTGAAGCTTTCTTT.

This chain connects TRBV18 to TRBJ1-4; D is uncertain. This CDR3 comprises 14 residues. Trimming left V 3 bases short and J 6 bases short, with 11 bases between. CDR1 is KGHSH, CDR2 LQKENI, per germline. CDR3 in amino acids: CASSPDARDEKLFF. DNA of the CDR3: TGTGCCAGCTCACCGGACGCGCGGGATGAAAAACTGTTTTTT.

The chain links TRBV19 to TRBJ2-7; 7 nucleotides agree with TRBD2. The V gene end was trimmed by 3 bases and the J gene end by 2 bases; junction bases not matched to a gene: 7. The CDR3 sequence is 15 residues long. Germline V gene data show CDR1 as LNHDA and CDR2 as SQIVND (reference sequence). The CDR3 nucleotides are TGTGCCAGTAGTATGGCGGGACTAATCCCCTACGAGCAGTACTTC. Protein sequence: CASSMAGLIPYEQYF.

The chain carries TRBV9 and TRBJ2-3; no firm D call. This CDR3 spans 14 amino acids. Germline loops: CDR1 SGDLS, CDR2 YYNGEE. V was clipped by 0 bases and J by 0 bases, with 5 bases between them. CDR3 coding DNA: TGTGCCAGCAGCGTAGCGGGTAGCACAGATACGCAGTATTTT. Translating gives CASSVAGSTDTQYF.

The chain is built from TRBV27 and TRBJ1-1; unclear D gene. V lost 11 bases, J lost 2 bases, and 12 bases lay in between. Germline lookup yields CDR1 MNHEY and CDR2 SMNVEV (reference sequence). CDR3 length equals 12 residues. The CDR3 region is CASGRGNTEAFF. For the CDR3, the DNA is TGTGCCTCTGGTCGGGGAAACACTGAAGCTTTCTTT.

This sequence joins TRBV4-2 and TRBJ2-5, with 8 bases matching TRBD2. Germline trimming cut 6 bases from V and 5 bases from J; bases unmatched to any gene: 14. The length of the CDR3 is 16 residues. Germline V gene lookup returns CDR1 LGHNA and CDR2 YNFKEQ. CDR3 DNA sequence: TGTGCCAGCAGACGAACCAGCGGGGGTATGGCTGAGACCCAGTACTTC. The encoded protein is CASRRTSGGMAETQYF.

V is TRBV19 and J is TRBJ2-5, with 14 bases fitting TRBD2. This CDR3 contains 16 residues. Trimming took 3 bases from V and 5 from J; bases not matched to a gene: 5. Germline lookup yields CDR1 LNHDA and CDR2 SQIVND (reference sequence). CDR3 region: CASSIGLAGGRETQYF. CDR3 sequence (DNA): TGTGCCAGTAGTATCGGACTAGCGGGGGGCCGGGAGACCCAGTACTTC.